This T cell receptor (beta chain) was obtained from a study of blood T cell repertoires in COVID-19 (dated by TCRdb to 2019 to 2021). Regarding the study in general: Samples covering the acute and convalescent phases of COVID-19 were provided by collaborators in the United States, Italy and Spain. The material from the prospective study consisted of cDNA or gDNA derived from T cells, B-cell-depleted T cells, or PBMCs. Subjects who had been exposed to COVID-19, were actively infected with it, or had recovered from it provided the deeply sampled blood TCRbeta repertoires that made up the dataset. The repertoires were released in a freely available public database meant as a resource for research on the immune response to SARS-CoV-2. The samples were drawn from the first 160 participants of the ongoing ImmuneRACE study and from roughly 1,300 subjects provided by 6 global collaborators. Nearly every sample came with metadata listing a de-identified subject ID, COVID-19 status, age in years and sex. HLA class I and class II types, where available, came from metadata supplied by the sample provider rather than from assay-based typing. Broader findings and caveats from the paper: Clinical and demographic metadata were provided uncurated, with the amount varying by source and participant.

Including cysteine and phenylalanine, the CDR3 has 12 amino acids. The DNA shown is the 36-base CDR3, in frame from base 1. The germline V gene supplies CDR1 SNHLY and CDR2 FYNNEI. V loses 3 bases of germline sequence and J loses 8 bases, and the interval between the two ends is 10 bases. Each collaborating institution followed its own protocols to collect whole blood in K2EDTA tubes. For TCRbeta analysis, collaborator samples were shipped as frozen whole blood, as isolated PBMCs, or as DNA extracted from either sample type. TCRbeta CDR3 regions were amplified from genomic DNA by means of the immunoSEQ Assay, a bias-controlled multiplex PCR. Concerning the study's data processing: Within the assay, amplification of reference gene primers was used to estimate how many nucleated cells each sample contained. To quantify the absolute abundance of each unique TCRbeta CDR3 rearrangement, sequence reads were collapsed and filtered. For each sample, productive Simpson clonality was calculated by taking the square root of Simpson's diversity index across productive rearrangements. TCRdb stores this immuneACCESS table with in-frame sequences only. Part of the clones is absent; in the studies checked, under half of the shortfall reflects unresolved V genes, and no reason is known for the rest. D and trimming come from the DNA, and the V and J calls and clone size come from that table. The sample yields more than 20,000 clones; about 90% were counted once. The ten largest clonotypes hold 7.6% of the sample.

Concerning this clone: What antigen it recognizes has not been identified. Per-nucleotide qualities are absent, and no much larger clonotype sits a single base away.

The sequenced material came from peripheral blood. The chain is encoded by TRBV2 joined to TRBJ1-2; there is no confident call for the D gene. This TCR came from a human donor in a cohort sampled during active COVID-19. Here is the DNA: TGTGCCAGCAGTGACCATGCGGGGGGCTACACCTTC. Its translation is CASSDHAGGYTF.